The entry below gives a single T cell receptor (beta chain) sequence along with its context. Its antigen remains unidentified. This sample was taken from a study of blood T cell dynamics during melanoma immunotherapy. Notes on the study in general: It remained unknown if the driving T cell clones were melanoma-specific.

Libraries were prepared by immunoSEQ multiplex PCR; TCRdb keeps only in-frame clonotypes and omits some of them. The data hold approximately 13,000 clones, with around 91% observed a single time. Trimming shortened V by 3 bases and J by 3 bases, and 9 bases separated the two germline ends. The CDR3 extends over 13 amino acids. Germline CDR1 reads SGHNT; CDR2 reads YYREEE (reference sequence). Time point here: week 3, after first cycle of checkpoint inhibitor. Sample: effector memory CD8+ T cells from blood, taken from a patient treated with checkpoint blockade. The TCR was taken from a human donor with melanoma. The rearrangement links TRBV5-4 to TRBJ1-2; possibly TRBD1 for D (5 bases). The CDR3 nucleotides read TGTGCCAGCAGCTCCAGGGTGGACTATGGCTACACCTTC. Its protein is CASSSRVDYGYTF.